The TCR beta chain under discussion was sequenced for a study of T cell repertoires in cytomegalovirus infection. Details on this clonotype: Its matching antigen is unknown.

TCRdb re-derived calls from the reads in MiXCR, one entry per CDR3 protein. In the table there are hundreds of thousands of distinct CDR3 sequences, 42% of which are singletons. V lost 1 base to trimming and J lost 0 bases, with 10 bases between them. The CDR3 loop spans 15 amino acids. CDR1 LGHNA and CDR2 YSLEER come from the germline V gene. This clonotype originated in a human donor in good health (CMV status not recorded). Some clones in this sample may be carry-over from other donors' samples. Sequences were derived from cultured PBMCs, sampled from culture after CMV antigen stimulation. The gene calls are TRBV4-3 and TRBJ2-7; D is ambiguous. The CDR3 DNA follows: TGCGCCAGCAGCCAAGCTCCCATCGGCTCCTACGAGCAGTACTTC. Its translation: CASSQAPIGSYEQYF.